This T cell receptor beta chain derives from a study of shared clonotypes between healthy human individuals (dated by TCRdb to 2019 to 2021). For context, the study as a whole: The cohort comprised two women and a few men aged 18 to 49 years. Per donor, three plates each were used for CD4 naive and CD4 memory, two for CD8 naive, and one for CD8 memory. The study deeply sequenced blood TCR repertoires of five healthy adults to estimate repertoire size and the extent of clonotype sharing between individuals. To increase sequencing depth and limit assay-specific biases, different laboratories used diverse techniques to prepare libraries and sequence TCR repertoires. Each donor's leukapheresis produced roughly between about 0.85 and 10 billion PBMCs. Here is what the overall study found, with its caveats: Sampling was restricted to blood, and TCR repertoires in tissue are likely to differ from TCR repertoires in blood. Naive subsets generally had larger estimated clonotype richness than memory subsets did. Pairwise subsampling led to the expectation that sequencing depth would affect the degree of clonotype sharing among donors. Because the study included only a small number of donors, the genetic and exposure-history diversity represented was limited. Incomplete sequencing was indicated by rarefaction of sorted-subset datasets, despite the large sequencing depth. Compared with non-shared clonotypes, clonotypes shared by all four sorted-subset donors had higher generation probabilities. Sharing across a handful of donors was observed for around 5% of naive CD4, 3% to 4% of naive CD8, over 2% of memory CD4, and around 0.44% of memory CD8 clonotypes.

Measured from the cysteine to the phenylalanine, the CDR3 is 18 residues long. Only CDR3 DNA remains: 54 bases, in frame from the first base. Trimming removed 3 bases from V and 4 bases from J; the gene matches leave 15 bases unexplained. As encoded in the germline V gene, CDR1 is MDHEN while CDR2 is SYDVKM. Donors were healthy HIV-negative adults with no recently reported acute infections or vaccinations. Every donor was a Caucasian adult residing in Nashville, Tennessee, USA. CD4+ T cells were enriched by magnetic negative selection; naive cells were then positively selected on CD45RA, and the negative fraction formed the memory subset. Blood was obtained by leukapheresis, after which PBMCs were separated by Ficoll-Histopaque density gradient centrifugation and cryopreserved in liquid nitrogen vapor phase. Analytical flow cytometry was used to check the purity and quantity of each magnetically sorted T cell population. Each sorted fraction had its genomic DNA isolated and then quantified by UV absorbance on a Nanodrop 2000c.

Using the deep immunoSEQ assay, multiplex PCR amplified TCR CDR3 regions from genomic DNA. Genomic DNA extracted from each cell subset was distributed evenly over all wells of several immunoSEQ 96-well plates, and each plate served as one replicate. For sorted subsets, approximately 0.2 ug of genomic DNA, equivalent to some 30,000 T cell genomes, went into each replicate PCR. Purified libraries were measured with a Qubit 3.0 fluorometer, size-checked on a Bioanalyzer 2100, and measured again with the KAPA Library Quantification kit. Every immunoSEQ 96-well plate was sequenced on a dedicated single-read 150-cycle Illumina NextSeq 550 flow cell. For the original study's pipeline: The immunoSEQ output contained only junctional sequences without quality scores, so filtering could not match that applied to full-length reads. Sequences were annotated with PyIR, a Python wrapper for IgBLAST v1.9, and V/J genes and CDR3 were assigned using IMGT germline references. Reads were removed for weak V/J assignments (E-value above 1e-6), missing CDR3, stop codons, out-of-frame junctions, or ambiguous translated residues. V3J clonotypes were defined as sequences sharing an identical inferred V gene, J gene, and CDR3 amino acid sequence. The percentage overlap between two repertoires was calculated by dividing the number of shared unique clonotypes by the size of the smaller repertoire. Richness of each repertoire was evaluated using RTK rarefaction, the Chao1 estimator, and Recon v2.1 estimates of unobserved clonotypes. OLGA was used to compute generation probabilities for all TCRbeta clonotypes that the gDNA method yielded from several donors. Here the immuneACCESS table is served through TCRdb, limited to in-frame sequences with V and J called. Missing clones are a known gap in these copies; in checked studies unresolved V genes cover under half, and the rest lacks a known reason. For V, J and clone size, that table is used; D and trimming come from the DNA. Here the sample has approximately 2.5 million clones; just over 90% occur a single time. The top ten clones comprise roughly 0.13% of the sample.

On this clone: Its antigen has not been determined. Per-base quality was not reported, and no clone a single base away is much larger than it.

The sequence was obtained from a man between 18 and 35 years old in good health. The sequencing sample was made of naive CD4+ T cells sorted from blood. Taken with the paper, the label for cell subset or site translates to: CD45RA+ positively selected. The chain joins TRBV28 to TRBJ2-3, with 8 junctional bases fitting TRBD1. In nucleotides, the sequence is TGTGCCAGCAGTTTCCCCCTACTCGGACAGGGAGGCCCAGATACGCAGTATTTT. Its protein is CASSFPLLGQGGPDTQYF.